Below are 29 T cell receptor beta chains sequenced from a single sample in a study of vaccination and CD4 T cells after COVID-19. Sequenced with the Oncomine TCR Beta short-read assay was DNA taken from cultured CD4+ T cells. TCRdb re-analysed the PCR reads in MiXCR, keeping a single row per CDR3 protein. In the table there are over 15,000 distinct CDR3 sequences, approximately 49% of which are singletons. Antigen specificity for these receptors is unknown. Described treatment: approximately 10-day PBMC culture with coronavirus spike peptide pools or control peptides (ViraFEST assay). The sample comprised CD4+ T cells from blood, cultured in vitro. These receptors all come from a human donor who had recovered from COVID-19.

V usage is TRBV30 and J usage is TRBJ2-7, with D maybe TRBD2 (7 bases). The V gene lost 2 bases and the J gene lost 4 bases, with 18 bases spanning the gap. The CDR3 is made up of 15 amino acids. Germline V gene data show CDR1 as GTSNPN and CDR2 as SVGIG (reference sequence). In DNA, the CDR3 is TGTGCCTGGAGTCCGGGGGGCCAGGGGACATACGAGCAGTACTTC. This codes for CAWSPGGQGTYEQYF.

The sample holds a few counts of this clonotype. The chain joins TRBV11-1 to TRBJ1-2, with D unclear. The V end lost 0 bases, the J end lost 8 bases, and 13 bases lay between the germline ends. Germline loops: CDR1 SGHAT, CDR2 FQDESV (reference sequence). The CDR3 runs to 14 residues. The CDR3 here is CASSLATEGIGYTF. The CDR3 DNA reads as TGTGCCAGCAGCTTAGCCACAGAAGGGATCGGCTACACCTTC. The whole variable domain, filled in from reference TRBV11-1 and TRBJ1-2, reads EAEVAQSPRYKITEKSQAVAFWCDPISGHATLYWYRQILGQGPELLVQFQDESVVDDSQLPKDRFSAERLKGVDSTLKIQPAELGDSAMYLCASSLATEGIGYTFGSGTRLTVV.

The chain is built from TRBV20-1 and TRBJ2-7; 7 bases map to TRBD1. J lost 2 bases, V lost 5 bases, and 30 bases had no gene match. CDR1 and CDR2 from the germline V gene are DFQATT and SNEGSKA (reference sequence). The CDR3 is made up of 21 amino acids. In nucleotides, the CDR3 is TGCAGTGCTCTCCGTCCCCGACCGGGACAGCAAGCCGTAGCTATCACCTACGAGCAGTACTTC. Amino acid sequence: CSALRPRPGQQAVAITYEQYF.

This clonotype occurred a few times. The chain has TRBV27 and TRBJ2-1, with D perhaps matching TRBD2 (5 bases). The CDR3 length is 16 residues. From germline, CDR1 is MNHEY and CDR2 SMNVEV (reference sequence). V lost 5 bases, J lost 4 bases, and 18 bases lay in between. The CDR3 sequence is CASSPLVGAGYNEQFF. Written as DNA, the CDR3 is TGTGCCAGCAGTCCCCTAGTGGGCGCGGGTTACAATGAGCAGTTCTTC.

This clonotype is judged medium-sized. This chain links TRBV7-2 with TRBJ1-1, with 10 bases matching TRBD1. The CDR3 spans 15 residues. Germline V gives CDR1 SGHTA, CDR2 FQGNSA. The ends lost 5 bases at V and 3 bases at J; junction bases unmatched: 6. As DNA, the CDR3 is TGTGCCAGCAGCCCCGACAGGGGGCGATACACTGAAGCTTTCTTT. Translation: CASSPDRGRYTEAFF.

The chain is built from TRBV11-3 and TRBJ1-1; D is undetermined. Per the germline V gene, CDR1 is SGHNT and CDR2 is YENEEA. This CDR3 comprises 13 residues. Trimming shortened V by 7 bases and J by 6 bases, and 15 bases separated the two germline ends. The CDR3 nucleotides read TGTGCCAGCAACCCACGTCCCGCGGCTGAAGCTTTCTTT. This codes for CASNPRPAAEAFF.

The genes are TRBV20-1 and TRBJ1-5, with unresolved D. The V end was cut by 2 bases, the J end by 1 base, with 12 bases between. The CDR3 loop spans 15 amino acids. Germline V gene data show CDR1 as DFQATT and CDR2 as SNEGSKA (reference sequence). CDR3 DNA: TGCAGTGCTAGAACGGGTACAGTAAGCAATCAGCCCCAGCATTTT. This codes for CSARTGTVSNQPQHF.

V gene TRBV7-2 combines with J gene TRBJ2-7; 12 nucleotides line up with TRBD1. Trimming cost V 4 bases and J 3 bases; bases outside gene matches: 4. The CDR3 has 15 residues. Germline V gene lookup returns CDR1 SGHTA and CDR2 FQGNSA. The CDR3 spells CASSSGTGGGYEQYF. The CDR3 DNA reads as TGTGCCAGCAGCTCCGGGACAGGGGGCGGCTACGAGCAGTACTTC.

This sequence joins TRBV7-2 and TRBJ2-7; TRBD1 is a possible D gene (5 bases). The V end lost 3 bases, the J end lost 5 bases, and 8 bases lay between the germline ends. The CDR3 runs to 12 residues. Germline V gene data show CDR1 as SGHTA and CDR2 as FQGNSA. CDR3 DNA: TGTGCCAGCAGCTTGACAGCGAACGAGCAGTACTTC. This translates into CASSLTANEQYF.

The rearrangement uses TRBV19 and TRBJ2-7; 10 nucleotides line up with TRBD1. The CDR3 sequence is 14 residues long. V was clipped by 6 bases and J by 5 bases; unmatched bases: 7. Germline V gene data show CDR1 as LNHDA and CDR2 as SQIVND (reference sequence). CDR3 bases: TGTGCCAGTAGCCCGGGACAGGGGTTCCACGAGCAGTACTTC. It is translated as CASSPGQGFHEQYF.

The J gene is TRBJ1-3, the V gene TRBV18; D might be TRBD1 (6 bases). The CDR3 runs 14 residues. The germline V gene has CDR1 KGHSH and CDR2 LQKENI. Trimming took 1 base from V and 2 from J, leaving 6 bases between them. The CDR3 is CASSPQGAGNTIYF. The CDR3 nucleotides read TGTGCCAGCTCACCACAGGGGGCTGGAAACACCATATATTTT.

The chain carries TRBV7-2 and TRBJ2-1; 8 bases line up with TRBD2. V dropped 5 bases and J dropped 0; count of bases not matched to a gene: 9. The CDR3 runs 17 residues. Germline V CDR1 and CDR2: SGHTA, FQGNSA. Here the CDR3 DNA reads TGTGCCAGCAGCCGCCGCGCGGGGGGAACCTCCTACAATGAGCAGTTCTTC. Protein: CASSRRAGGTSYNEQFF. Drawing the rest from reference TRBV7-2 and TRBJ2-1, the complete variable domain is GAGVSQSPSNKVTEKGKDVELRCDPISGHTALYWYRQSLGQGLEFLIYFQGNSAPDKSGLPSDRFSAERTGGSVSTLTIQRTQQEDSAVYLCASSRRAGGTSYNEQFFGPGTRLTVL.

The chain recombines TRBV20-1 with TRBJ1-5; 7 bases are a match to TRBD1. J lost 5 bases, V lost 0 bases, and 10 bases had no gene match. The germline V gene has CDR1 DFQATT and CDR2 SNEGSKA (reference sequence). The CDR3 is 16 residues long. Here the CDR3 reads CSARDRTGALYQPQHF. Written as DNA, the CDR3 is TGCAGTGCTAGAGATCGTACAGGGGCTCTCTATCAGCCCCAGCATTTT.

The CDR3 loop is CASSPRTPGYEQYF. CDR3 in DNA: TGTGCCAGCAGCCCCCGGACTCCGGGGTACGAGCAGTACTTC. The chain joins TRBV7-8 to TRBJ2-7, with a tentative D call TRBD2 (5 bases). Germline V gene lookup returns CDR1 SGHVS and CDR2 FQNEAQ. The CDR3 covers 14 residues. V shed 5 bases and J shed 4 bases, with 15 bases lying between them.

This clonotype has just a few counts. This chain joins TRBV30 and TRBJ1-2; 7 bases line up with TRBD1. With V trimmed by 2 bases and J by 2 bases, 5 bases remained unmatched. Per the germline V gene, CDR1 is GTSNPN and CDR2 is SVGIG (reference sequence). This CDR3 spans 14 amino acids. For the CDR3, the DNA is TGTGCCTGGAGTCCACGACAGGGCAACTATGGCTACACCTTC. Encoded protein: CAWSPRQGNYGYTF.

This clonotype turned up a few times. The V and J genes are TRBV20-1 and TRBJ1-1, with unresolved D. The CDR3 contains 13 residues. The germline V and J ends were trimmed by 1 base and 1 base, with 7 bases remaining between them. CDR1 DFQATT and CDR2 SNEGSKA come from the germline V gene (reference sequence). The CDR3 protein is CSARVAANTEAFF. The DNA for the CDR3 is TGCAGTGCTAGAGTTGCGGCGAACACTGAAGCTTTCTTT.

This clonotype was recorded a few times. V gene TRBV20-1 combines with J gene TRBJ2-3, with TRBD1 matching over 8 bases. Losses at the gene ends were 5 bases for V and 3 bases for J; bases not matched to a gene: 10. The CDR3 extends over 15 amino acids. Germline V lookup: CDR1 DFQATT, CDR2 SNEGSKA (reference sequence). CDR3 sequence: CSAPSMGQATDTQYF. CDR3 sequence (DNA): TGCAGTGCTCCCAGCATGGGACAGGCGACAGATACGCAGTATTTT.

The chain couples TRBV6-2 or TRBV6-3 to TRBJ1-2; possibly TRBD1 for D (6 bases). Germline CDR1 MNHEY, CDR2 SVGEGT. V lost 2 bases and J 4 bases, leaving 11 bases between the germline ends. This CDR3 has 14 residues. CDR3 region: CASSYRGQLYGYTF. CDR3 in DNA: TGTGCCAGCAGTTACAGGGGACAACTCTATGGCTACACCTTC.

The chain couples TRBV20-1 to TRBJ1-1; maybe TRBD1 (6 bases). The CDR3 has 14 amino acids. The germline gives CDR1 DFQATT, CDR2 SNEGSKA (reference sequence). With 0 bases removed from V and 5 bases from J, the gap between germline ends came to 13 bases. CDR3 sequence (DNA): TGCAGTGCTAGAGATCCGGGGGCCGCGACTGAAGCTTTCTTT. The encoded protein is CSARDPGAATEAFF.

The chain recombines TRBV11-1 with TRBJ2-7; D might be TRBD1 (8 bases). The germline CDR1 and CDR2 sequences are SGHAT and FQDESV (reference sequence). CDR3 size: 15 residues. Trimming left V 4 bases short and J 5 bases short, with 18 bases between. CDR3 sequence: CASSSAGQVWDEQYF. For the CDR3, the DNA is TGTGCCAGCAGCTCAGCGGGACAGGTCTGGGACGAGCAGTACTTC.

In this sample, this clonotype turned up a few times. V gene TRBV29-1 combines with J gene TRBJ1-2; D not resolved. The CDR3 spans 12 residues. V gave up 0 bases and J gave up 6 bases, with 8 bases separating them. CDR1 and CDR2 from the germline V gene are SQVTM and ANQGSEA. DNA for the CDR3: TGCAGCGTTGAAGATCCTGGCGATGGCTACACCTTC. This sequence encodes CSVEDPGDGYTF.

The chain carries TRBV6-1 and TRBJ1-3; D is ambiguous. Deletions cut 10 bases from V and 1 base from J, with 5 bases between. The CDR3 runs to 11 residues. Germline loops: CDR1 MNHNS, CDR2 SASEGT. The CDR3 is CATSSGNTIYF. CDR3 bases: TGTGCCACTTCATCTGGAAACACCATATATTTT.

The chain combines TRBV7-2 with TRBJ1-2, with a weak D call TRBD1 (6 bases). Per germline, CDR1 SGHTA and CDR2 FQGNSA. This CDR3 has 15 residues. Trimming removed 0 bases from V and 3 bases from J, with 11 bases in between. CDR3 region: CASSLARGWDYGYTF. The CDR3 nucleotides read TGTGCCAGCAGCTTAGCCAGGGGCTGGGACTATGGCTACACCTTC. Supplemented by reference TRBV7-2 and TRBJ1-2, the full variable domain reads GAGVSQSPSNKVTEKGKDVELRCDPISGHTALYWYRQSLGQGLEFLIYFQGNSAPDKSGLPSDRFSAERTGGSVSTLTIQRTQQEDSAVYLCASSLARGWDYGYTFGSGTRLTVV.

The chain joins TRBV20-1 to TRBJ2-3, with 10 positions matching TRBD2. Germline-derived CDR1 and CDR2 are DFQATT and SNEGSKA (reference sequence). Trimming took 3 bases from V and 5 from J; bases not matched to a gene: 8. The CDR3 has 15 residues. This CDR3 is CSASSQRGGIDTQYF. Written as DNA, the CDR3 is TGCAGTGCTAGTAGCCAGCGGGGGGGCATAGATACGCAGTATTTT.

This sequence joins TRBV7-2 and TRBJ2-3; 9 bases align to TRBD2. V lost 5 bases to trimming and J lost 3 bases; unmatched junction nucleotides: 9. The germline V gene encodes CDR1 SGHTA and CDR2 FQGNSA. The CDR3 is 16 residues long. CDR3 in DNA: TGTGCCAGCAGCCCCGTAGCGGGAGTAGAGACAGATACGCAGTATTTT. Translated: CASSPVAGVETDTQYF.

The V and J genes are TRBV5-4 and TRBJ1-2; 8 nucleotides agree with TRBD1. V was pared by 3 bases and J by 8 bases, with 9 bases of the junction left unmatched. The germline CDR1 and CDR2 sequences are SGHNT and YYREEE (reference sequence). The CDR3 is 14 amino acids. DNA of the CDR3: TGTGCCAGCAGCTCGACAGGGGCCGGGGGGGGCTACACCTTC. It is translated as CASSSTGAGGGYTF.

V is TRBV7-8 and J is TRBJ1-2; a possible D gene is TRBD1 (5 bases). The CDR3 is made up of 16 amino acids. Germline V CDR1 and CDR2: SGHVS, FQNEAQ. V gave up 5 bases and J gave up 4 bases, with 20 bases separating them. The CDR3 region is CASSRVPGRTSYGYTF. Here the CDR3 DNA reads TGTGCCAGCAGCCGCGTCCCGGGACGGACATCCTATGGCTACACCTTC.

The chain combines TRBV2 with TRBJ2-5; TRBD1 matches at 8 bases. The CDR3 consists of 16 residues. V was clipped by 6 bases and J by 1 base; unmatched bases: 10. CDR1 is SNHLY and CDR2 is FYNNEI in the germline V gene. The chain's CDR3 is CASSRQGTLGQETQYF. In nucleotides, the CDR3 is TGTGCCAGCAGCCGACAGGGGACGTTGGGCCAAGAGACCCAGTACTTC.

This clonotype was seen a handful of times. V gene TRBV7-2 combines with J gene TRBJ1-3; D gene ambiguous. From germline, CDR1 is SGHTA and CDR2 FQGNSA. Trimming pared 0 bases from V and 8 bases from J, leaving 11 bases between. The CDR3 length is 14 residues. CDR3 DNA: TGTGCCAGCAGCTTAGCCGGGGTCATGGACACCATATATTTT. Protein sequence: CASSLAGVMDTIYF.